The clone carrying this TCR beta chain was seen repeatedly, ten times or more. Germline V gene sequence: CDR1 KGHDR, CDR2 SFDVKD. V was shortened by 3 bases and J by 3 bases, with 18 bases between the two germline ends. There are 17 residues in the CDR3. The template was RNA from unsorted bulk tissue. Donors were chemotherapy-naive, newly diagnosed lung cancer surgical patients in China, August–late 2014. A modified ARM-PCR protocol with three rounds of nested PCR amplified TCRbeta. TCRdb re-called the multiplex PCR reads through MiXCR, storing one row per CDR3 protein. The sample has approximately 90,000 distinct CDR3 sequences; roughly 62% are singletons. This record belongs to a study of tumor and adjacent non-tumor tissue in lung cancer. Overall study: Stage I to III disease affected about nine men and roughly 5 women aged about 31 to 76.

The sequence derives from a man aged 65 to 85 with non-small cell lung cancer. The genes are TRBV24-1 and TRBJ2-3; D assignment may be TRBD1 or TRBD2 (6 bases each). Sequencing input: lung tumor tissue. The CDR3 bases are TGTGCCACCAGTGATAATTCGGGGGCAGGGATAACAGATACGCAGTATTTT. Protein: CATSDNSGAGITDTQYF.